This T cell receptor beta chain was found in a study of T cell repertoires in cytomegalovirus infection (dated by TCRdb to the late 2010s). Study-level background: The peptide stimulations were aimed at well-studied HLA-B-restricted epitopes as well as recently identified HLA-C-restricted CMV epitopes, whose presentation resists viral immunomodulation. Donor HLA type was relevant to the analysis, as public TCR beta signatures indicated carriage of CMV infection together with the matching HLA type. General study outcomes and caveats: Carriers of CMV infection plus the relevant HLA type were discriminated by the cumulative frequency of public TCR beta family members in the study cohort and in an independent approximately 340-donor cohort. In the ex vivo response, HLA-C-restricted CMV-specific TCR beta clonotypes were dominant, and in two of eight donors the single most frequent clonotype came from this HLA-C-restricted group.

As to this clonotype: The target of this receptor is not known. No base-level quality is on record; no much larger clone is a single base apart.

Sequencer: Illumina HiSeq 1500. TCRdb cleaned the public reads at Q25 with fastp, built clones with MiXCR and kept in-frame beta chains. Rows with one shared CDR3 protein collapse into an entry with the most common genes and DNA. The sample includes about 900,000 distinct CDR3 sequences, with roughly 30% observed a single time. The ten largest clones take up about an eighth of the sample. Read against the paper, the sample's treatment or condition label means: in vitro stimulation with specific CMV peptide epitopes to enrich CMV-specific T cells. This clonotype originated in a human donor in good health (CMV status not recorded). Some clones in this sample may be carry-over from other donors' samples. The input for sequencing was cultured CD8+ T cells from PBMCs, taken from culture after CMV antigen stimulation.

Read as DNA, the sequence is TGCAGCGTTGATTTAGGGGGGTCCTACGAGCAGTACTTC. It encodes CSVDLGGSYEQYF. The chain is made from TRBV29-1 and TRBJ2-7; the D gene cannot be resolved beyond TRBD1 or TRBD2, each matching 6 bases. Between the V and J ends, shortened by 3 bases and 1 base respectively, the junction contains 10 bases. The germline V gene encodes CDR1 SQVTM and CDR2 ANQGSEA. The CDR3, cysteine through phenylalanine, is 13 amino acids long. The CDR3 DNA has 39 bases and is translated from base 1.